This TCR beta chain was obtained from a study of blood T cell repertoires in COVID-19. Overall study: Researchers got acute and convalescent COVID-19 samples from the United States, Italy and Spain. PBMCs, B-cell-depleted T cells, or T cells were the source of the cDNA or gDNA that made up the material.

The table came from immunoSEQ multiplex PCR; TCRdb's copy has only in-frame clones and leaves some out. The data show 200,000 to 300,000 clones, approximately 84% seen once. The CDR3 contains 17 residues. Trimming removed 6 bases at V and 1 base at J, with 21 bases between. The germline gives CDR1 SGHVS, CDR2 FNYEAQ. This receptor was obtained from a human donor in a cohort sampled during active COVID-19. Sequenced sample: peripheral blood. The J gene is TRBJ1-1, the V gene TRBV7-6; possibly TRBD1 for D (5 bases). The CDR3 bases are TGTGCCAGCAGGCGCCGGCCGATCAGTGGGGCGAACACTGAAGCTTTCTTT. Translated: CASRRRPISGANTEAFF.